This T cell receptor (beta chain) was captured by sequencing in a study of blood T cell repertoires in COVID-19. Study at large: COVID-19 samples collected from the United States, Italy and Spain covered acute and convalescent phases.

The CDR3 has 17 residues. Germline V CDR1 and CDR2: LGHDT, YNNKEL (reference sequence). With 2 bases clipped from V and 0 bases from J, the junction kept 7 bases outside the gene matches. This clone was counted a few times. Using immunoSEQ multiplex PCR, the repertoire was profiled, and TCRdb retains in-frame clones only, with some absent. The sample consists of approximately 91,000 clones, around 72% of them appearing once. This receptor was taken from a man aged 65-85 years with acute or convalescent COVID-19. The V gene is TRBV3-1 (or the pseudogene TRBV3-2), the J gene TRBJ1-1; 9 bases agree with TRBD1. The sequenced sample consisted of peripheral blood. Written as DNA, the CDR3 is TGTGCCAGCAGCCAAATTACCGGGACAGGGATGAACACTGAAGCTTTCTTT. Protein: CASSQITGTGMNTEAFF.